These T cell receptor beta chains were read from a single sample in a study of Tregs in tolerant kidney transplant recipients. Measured with immunoSEQ multiplex PCR; TCRdb has only the in-frame clones, and not every one. The repertoire holds roughly 86,000 clones, approximately 94% seen once, with 1.6% in the top ten. The material was CD4+ T cells from blood (PBMCs), obtained 12 months after the transplant. All receptors come from a human patient who received a combined kidney and bone marrow transplant. The graft donor may be the source of some T cells. Both conserved end residues are part of each CDR3. Each record gives: D gene, V gene, clone size, J gene, CDR3 DNA, CDR3 protein. A D gene is named only where the DNA matches it firmly. Clone size is given for some rows only: seen once, a few or many times, or a class if the clone is expanded.

TRBD2	TRBV28	-	TRBJ2-1	TGTGCCAGCAGTTTGCAGGGACTAGCCTACAATGAGCAGTTCTTC	CASSLQGLAYNEQFF
TRBD1	TRBV4-1	-	TRBJ1-6	TGCGCCAGCAGCCAACATTCACCTCGGACAGGGTACTCCCCCCTCCACTTT	CASSQHSPRTGYSPLHF
-	TRBV15	-	TRBJ2-1	TGTGCCACCAGCAGAGGGCTTTCCCCCTACAATGAGCAGTTCTTC	CATSRGLSPYNEQFF
-	TRBV4-1	-	TRBJ2-5	TGCGCCAGCAGCCAAGTTGCCAGGGGCCAAGAGACCCAGTACTTC	CASSQVARGQETQYF
-	TRBV6-5	-	TRBJ2-5	TGTGCCAGCAGTTACCTGATGGGGACTGGTCAAGAGACCCAGTACTTC	CASSYLMGTGQETQYF
TRBD1	TRBV19	-	TRBJ2-2	TGTGCCAGTAACAGAGACAGGGCGAACACCGGGGAGCTGTTTTTT	CASNRDRANTGELFF
-	TRBV18	-	TRBJ2-7	TGTGCCAGCTCACCCACCGGGAAGGGTTACTACGAGCAGTACTTC	CASSPTGKGYYEQYF
-	TRBV6-5	-	TRBJ1-2	TGTGCCAGCACGCGGCAGGGAATCGAAGGCTACACCTTC	CASTRQGIEGYTF
-	TRBV18	-	TRBJ2-3	TGTGCCAGCTCACCACTGCCGCAGACAGATACGCAGTATTTT	CASSPLPQTDTQYF
TRBD1	TRBV6-6	once	TRBJ1-5	TGTGCCAGCAGTTATGGACAGGGGAGCCAGCCCCAGCATTTT	CASSYGQGSQPQHF
TRBD1	TRBV18	-	TRBJ2-7	TGTGCCAGCTCCCCCGGGACAGGGTCTAGAGAGCAGTACTTC	CASSPGTGSREQYF
-	TRBV18	-	TRBJ1-6	TGTGCCAGCTCACCGAGGGAACAGTATAATTCACCCCTCCACTTT	CASSPREQYNSPLHF
TRBD1	TRBV23-1	-	TRBJ1-3	TGCGCCAGCAGTCACTCCACAGGGGAAGCCGCTGGAAACACCATATATTTT	CASSHSTGEAAGNTIYF
-	TRBV6-6	-	TRBJ2-5	TGTGCCAGCAGTTACGGGGCAGTTCAAGAGACCCAGTACTTC	CASSYGAVQETQYF
TRBD2	TRBV7-9	-	TRBJ2-1	TGTGCCAGCAGTAGGCTAGCGGGAGCCTACAATGAGCAGTTCTTC	CASSRLAGAYNEQFF
-	TRBV11-3	-	TRBJ1-2	TGTGCCAGCAGCCTGGGGGGTACAGGAAACTATGGCTACACCTTC	CASSLGGTGNYGYTF
-	TRBV19	-	TRBJ2-5	TGTGCCAGTACCCCGGGGTTGTTAACAGGGAGAGAGACCCAGTACTTC	CASTPGLLTGRETQYF
TRBD1	TRBV5-1	-	TRBJ1-1	TGCGCCAGCAGCCTCATAGGGACAGGATTTCCCACTGAAGCTTTCTTT	CASSLIGTGFPTEAFF
TRBD2	TRBV9	-	TRBJ2-3	TGTGCCAGCAGCCTACTAGCGGACCTCACAGATACGCAGTATTTT	CASSLLADLTDTQYF